Listed below are T cell receptor beta chains from one sample, sequenced in a study of memory CD4+ T cells and cytomegalovirus serostatus. TCRdb's table, derived via immunoSEQ multiplex PCR, lists solely in-frame clones and lacks some. Among about 54,000 clones, roughly 77% were seen once, and the ten largest hold roughly 3%. Sequencing used memory CD4+ T cells from blood. Receptor source: an adult in good health and CMV-seropositive. Each CDR3 is given with its conserved first and last residue. D genes are given only for firm matches. Some rows have no size entry. The others give once, few or many, or a class for an expanded clone.

D,J,size,V,CDR3,DNA
NA,TRBJ2-2,once,TRBV4-2,CASSQEFGGELFF,TGTGCCAGCAGCCAAGAATTTGGCGGGGAGCTGTTTTTT
NA,TRBJ2-1,NA,TRBV4-3,CASSPDAYNEQFF,TGCGCCAGCAGTCCTGACGCGTACAATGAGCAGTTCTTC
NA,TRBJ1-2,NA,TRBV27,CASSSPGKSYGYTF,TGTGCCAGCAGTTCCCCAGGGAAGAGTTATGGCTACACCTTC
NA,TRBJ2-1,NA,TRBV6-6,CASRTTSEGNEQFF,TGTGCCAGCAGGACGACTAGTGAAGGCAATGAGCAGTTCTTC
TRBD2,TRBJ2-5,once,TRBV30,CAGRLAGETQYF,TGTGCCGGACGACTAGCGGGAGAAACCCAGTACTTC
NA,TRBJ2-2,NA,TRBV13,CASSFWGSTGELFF,TGTGCCAGCAGCTTTTGGGGTTCCACCGGGGAGCTGTTTTTT
NA,TRBJ1-1,few,TRBV28,CASRTSTEAFF,TGTGCCAGCAGGACGAGCACTGAAGCTTTCTTT
NA,TRBJ1-4,NA,TRBV2,CASSDENEKLFF,TGTGCCAGCAGTGATGAGAATGAAAAACTGTTTTTT
NA,TRBJ2-5,NA,TRBV29-1,CSAGGQQETQYF,TGCAGCGCCGGGGGACAGCAAGAGACCCAGTACTTC
NA,TRBJ1-2,NA,TRBV5-8,CASSLASEWGGYTF,TGTGCCAGCAGCTTGGCTTCAGAGTGGGGTGGCTACACCTTC
NA,TRBJ2-2,once,TRBV7-7,CATGSLNTGELFF,TGTGCCACCGGGAGTTTGAACACCGGGGAGCTGTTTTTT
NA,TRBJ2-3,NA,TRBV7-2,CASSLAGLSTDTQYF,TGTGCCAGCAGCTTAGCGGGACTTAGCACAGATACGCAGTATTTT
NA,TRBJ1-4,NA,TRBV7-2,CASSLGQGRGEKLFF,TGTGCCAGCAGCTTAGGGCAGGGAAGGGGTGAAAAACTGTTTTTT
TRBD1,TRBJ1-1,once,TRBV5-1,CASSWGQGGGEAFF,TGCGCCAGCAGCTGGGGACAGGGCGGAGGTGAAGCTTTCTTT
NA,TRBJ2-1,few,TRBV28,CASSLPVKNEQFF,TGTGCCAGCAGTCTCCCCGTAAAAAATGAGCAGTTCTTC
NA,TRBJ2-5,NA,TRBV18,CASSPPGTQETQYF,TGTGCCAGCTCACCTCCAGGGACCCAAGAGACCCAGTACTTC
NA,TRBJ2-2,few,TRBV7-3,CASSLIGSPLPTGELFF,TGTGCCAGCAGCTTAATTGGTAGCCCTCTCCCGACCGGGGAGCTGTTTTTT
NA,TRBJ1-1,NA,TRBV5-6,CASSLVQGITEAFF,TGTGCCAGCAGCTTGGTGCAGGGGATCACTGAAGCTTTCTTT
TRBD1,TRBJ2-5,NA,TRBV19,CASSNSTGGGETQYF,TGTGCCAGTAGTAACTCGACAGGGGGCGGAGAGACCCAGTACTTC
NA,TRBJ2-1,NA,TRBV6-4,CASSAEGSYNEQFF,TGTGCCAGCAGTGCTGAAGGCTCCTACAATGAGCAGTTCTTC
NA,TRBJ2-7,once,TRBV5-5,CASSQQSKGHEQYF,TGTGCCAGCAGCCAGCAATCCAAGGGCCACGAGCAGTACTTC
NA,TRBJ2-7,NA,TRBV27,CASSLDPGKYEQYF,TGTGCCAGCAGTTTAGATCCGGGAAAGTACGAGCAGTACTTC
NA,TRBJ2-2,NA,TRBV4-3,CASSQDWLSGELFF,TGCGCCAGCAGCCAAGACTGGCTGTCGGGGGAGCTGTTTTTT
NA,TRBJ1-1,NA,TRBV18,CASSPKQGSEAFF,TGTGCCAGCTCACCAAAACAGGGATCTGAAGCTTTCTTT
TRBD1,TRBJ1-2,few,TRBV4-1,CASSQPRDRGYYGYTF,TGCGCCAGCAGCCAGCCCCGGGACAGGGGGTACTATGGCTACACCTTC
TRBD2,TRBJ2-2,NA,TRBV7-8,CASSADRTGGDTGELFF,TGTGCCAGCAGCGCAGATAGGACGGGAGGGGACACCGGGGAGCTGTTTTTT
NA,TRBJ2-5,once,TRBV7-2,CASSFGQVMGETQYF,TGTGCCAGCAGCTTTGGTCAGGTTATGGGGGAGACCCAGTACTTC
TRBD2,TRBJ2-7,NA,TRBV7-2,CASSLAAAGVGEQYF,TGTGCCAGCAGCTTAGCCGCGGCGGGAGTGGGGGAGCAGTACTTC
TRBD1,TRBJ1-2,NA,TRBV28,CASGGQGIHYGYTF,TGTGCCAGCGGGGGACAGGGGATTCACTATGGCTACACCTTC
NA,TRBJ1-2,few,TRBV2,CASMDGRGYTF,TGTGCCAGCATGGACGGTCGTGGCTACACCTTC
TRBD1,TRBJ1-5,NA,TRBV28,CASSAGTGEGPQHF,TGTGCCAGCAGTGCCGGGACAGGCGAGGGGCCCCAGCATTTT
TRBD2,TRBJ2-5,NA,TRBV6-6,CASRTAGGSSETQYF,TGTGCCAGCAGGACGGCGGGAGGGAGTAGTGAGACCCAGTACTTC
TRBD2,TRBJ2-3,NA,TRBV7-3,CASSHAGAGTDTQYF,TGTGCCAGCAGCCACGCGGGAGCTGGGACAGATACGCAGTATTTT
NA,TRBJ1-4,NA,TRBV10-2,CASSESGIGGSPPRVNEKLFF,TGCGCCAGCAGTGAGTCGGGAATTGGGGGGTCTCCCCCGCGGGTTAATGAAAAACTGTTTTTT
NA,TRBJ2-1,NA,TRBV5-1,CATRMDPLGNEQFF,TGCGCCACCCGGATGGACCCTTTAGGAAATGAGCAGTTCTTC
TRBD1,TRBJ1-3,NA,TRBV9,CASSGGQGSTIYF,TGTGCCAGCAGCGGAGGACAGGGGAGCACCATATATTTT
TRBD1,TRBJ2-2,once,TRBV5-4,CASTATGSANTGELFF,TGTGCCAGCACCGCGACAGGGTCGGCGAACACCGGGGAGCTGTTTTTT
TRBD2,TRBJ2-1,NA,TRBV9,CASSVATTSANEQFF,TGTGCCAGCAGCGTAGCTACAACTAGCGCAAATGAGCAGTTCTTC
NA,TRBJ2-4,NA,TRBV5-1,CASSLIGVAVAKNIQYF,TGCGCCAGCAGCTTGATCGGGGTAGCCGTGGCCAAAAACATTCAGTACTTC
TRBD1,TRBJ2-1,NA,TRBV19,CASNRGPLQHEQFF,TGTGCCAGTAACAGGGGGCCGCTACAACATGAGCAGTTCTTC
NA,TRBJ2-1,NA,TRBV5-1,CASSLWGGNEQFF,TGCGCCAGCAGCTTGTGGGGTGGGAATGAGCAGTTCTTC
TRBD1,TRBJ2-2,NA,TRBV19,CASSMGTGSTGELFF,TGTGCCAGTAGTATGGGGACAGGCTCCACCGGGGAGCTGTTTTTT
TRBD1,TRBJ2-7,once,TRBV5-4,CASSWDRAYEQYF,TGTGCCAGCAGCTGGGACAGGGCATACGAGCAGTACTTC
NA,TRBJ2-7,few,TRBV11-2,CASSLGALESYEQYF,TGTGCCAGCAGCTTAGGGGCACTCGAATCCTACGAGCAGTACTTC
NA,TRBJ2-3,NA,TRBV27,CASSLHGTDTQYF,TGTGCCAGCAGTTTGCACGGGACAGATACGCAGTATTTT
NA,TRBJ1-5,few,TRBV2,CASSDSVGGWQPQHF,TGTGCCAGCAGTGATTCCGTAGGGGGTTGGCAGCCCCAGCATTTT
NA,TRBJ1-2,NA,TRBV5-6,CASSLAWGGYTF,TGTGCCAGCAGCTTGGCCTGGGGGGGCTACACCTTC
NA,TRBJ1-1,NA,TRBV19,CASSITGLSLF,TGTGCCAGTAGTATAACAGGGTTGTCTCTCTTT
TRBD1,TRBJ1-1,medium-sized,TRBV5-1,CASSLPGQDTEAFF,TGCGCCAGCAGCTTACCGGGACAGGACACTGAAGCTTTCTTT
NA,TRBJ1-5,NA,TRBV7-8,CASSLAVGNRQQPQHF,TGTGCCAGCAGCTTAGCGGTAGGGAATAGGCAGCAGCCCCAGCATTTT
NA,TRBJ2-7,NA,TRBV19,CASSTTGSSYEQYF,TGTGCCAGTAGTACTACAGGCAGCTCCTACGAGCAGTACTTC
NA,TRBJ1-2,few,TRBV4-3,CASSQGSQRGYTF,TGCGCCAGCAGCCAAGGGAGCCAGAGGGGCTACACCTTC
TRBD1,TRBJ1-2,few,TRBV5-4,CASSFDRGYGYTF,TGTGCCAGCAGCTTCGACAGGGGGTATGGCTACACCTTC
NA,TRBJ1-2,NA,TRBV27,CASSLWAGEGGYTF,TGTGCCAGCAGTTTATGGGCAGGGGAAGGTGGCTACACCTTC